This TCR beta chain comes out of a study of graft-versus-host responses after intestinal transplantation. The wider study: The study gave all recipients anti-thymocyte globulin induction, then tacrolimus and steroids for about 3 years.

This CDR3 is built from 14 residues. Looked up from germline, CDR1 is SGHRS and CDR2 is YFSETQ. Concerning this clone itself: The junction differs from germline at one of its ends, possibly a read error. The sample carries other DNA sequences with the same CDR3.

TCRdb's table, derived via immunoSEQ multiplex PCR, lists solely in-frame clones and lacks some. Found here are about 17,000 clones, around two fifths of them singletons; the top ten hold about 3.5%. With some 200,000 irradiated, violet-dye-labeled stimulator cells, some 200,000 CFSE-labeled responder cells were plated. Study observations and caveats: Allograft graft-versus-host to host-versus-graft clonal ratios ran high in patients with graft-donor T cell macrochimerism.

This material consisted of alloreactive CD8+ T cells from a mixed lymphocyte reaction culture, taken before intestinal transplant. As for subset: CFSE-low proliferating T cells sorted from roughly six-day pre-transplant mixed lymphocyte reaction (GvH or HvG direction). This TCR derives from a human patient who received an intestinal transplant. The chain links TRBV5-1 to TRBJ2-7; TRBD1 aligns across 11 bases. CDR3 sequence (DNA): TGTGCCAGCAGCCCCGGGACAGGGGGCTACGAGCAGTACTTC. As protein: CASSPGTGGYEQYF.